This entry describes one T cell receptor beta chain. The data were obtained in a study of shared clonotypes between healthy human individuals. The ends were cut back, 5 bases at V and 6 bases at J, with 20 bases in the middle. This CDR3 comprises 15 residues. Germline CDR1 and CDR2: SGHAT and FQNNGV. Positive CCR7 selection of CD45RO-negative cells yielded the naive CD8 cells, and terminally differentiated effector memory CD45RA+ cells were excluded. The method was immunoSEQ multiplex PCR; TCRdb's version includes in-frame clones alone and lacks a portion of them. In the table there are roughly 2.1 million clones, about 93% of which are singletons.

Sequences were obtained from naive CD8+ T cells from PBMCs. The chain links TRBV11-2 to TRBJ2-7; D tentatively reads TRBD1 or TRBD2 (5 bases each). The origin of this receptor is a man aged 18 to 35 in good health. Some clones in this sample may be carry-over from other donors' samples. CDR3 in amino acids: CASSPTRGRYGEQYF. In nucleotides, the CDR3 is TGTGCCAGCAGCCCCACCCGGGGACGTTATGGCGAGCAGTACTTC.